This TCR beta chain stems from a study of blood T cells in healthy people across ages. A second PCR of roughly 7 to 11 cycles used a sample-barcoded 5' primer and a J-beta primer mix. Each CDR3 protein gets one entry after TCRdb re-called the 5' RACE reads with MiXCR. The sample records approximately 820,000 distinct CDR3 sequences, about 42% being singletons. Each donor supplied roughly 10 milliliters of peripheral blood. The CDR3 contains 16 residues. Germline CDR1 SGHTA, CDR2 FQGNSA. V was pared by 4 bases and J by 4 bases, with 8 bases of the junction left unmatched. The specimen was blood. The receptor's source is a man aged 55 to 70 in good health. The chain couples TRBV7-2 to TRBJ2-5; 11 bases align to TRBD2. The CDR3 is CASSSLAGVGGETQYF. In DNA, the CDR3 is TGTGCCAGCAGCTCACTAGCGGGGGTGGGGGGAGAGACCCAGTACTTC. Full variable domain (remainder filled in from reference TRBV7-2 and TRBJ2-5): GAGVSQSPSNKVTEKGKDVELRCDPISGHTALYWYRQSLGQGLEFLIYFQGNSAPDKSGLPSDRFSAERTGGSVSTLTIQRTQQEDSAVYLCASSSLAGVGGETQYFGPGTRLLVL.